A single sample is the source of the 22 T cell receptor beta chains below, sequenced in a study of T cell responses to AZD1222 COVID-19 vaccine. Clones were read by immunoSEQ multiplex PCR, and TCRdb kept only the in-frame ones, dropping some. The table includes 150,000 or so clones, about 87% detected once. The sequencing here drew on peripheral blood, taken on day 0 of MenACWY control vaccination. The receptor source for this set is an adult in good health.

The genes are TRBV28 and TRBJ2-7, with D possibly being TRBD1 (6 bases). Germline CDR1 MDHEN, CDR2 SYDVKM. The germline V and J ends were trimmed by 6 bases and 4 bases, with 13 bases remaining between them. CDR3 size: 13 residues. The chain's CDR3 is CASSMTGVYEQYF. CDR3 in DNA: TGTGCCAGCAGCATGACAGGCGTATACGAGCAGTACTTC.

The chain employs TRBV2 and TRBJ2-5; D is unclear. Trimming cost V 2 bases and J 5 bases, with 15 bases left between them. The CDR3 sequence is 15 residues long. In germline, CDR1 is SNHLY, CDR2 FYNNEI. CDR3 nucleotides: TGTGCCAGCAGTGAAACCGTTAATGGTGTTGAGACCCAGTACTTC. It is translated as CASSETVNGVETQYF.

The chain combines TRBV12-3 or TRBV12-4 with TRBJ1-2, with D hard to call. The V end lost 1 base, the J end lost 6 bases, and 6 bases lay between the germline ends. This CDR3 contains 12 residues. Here the CDR3 reads CASSLEGNGYTF. The CDR3 coding sequence is TGTGCCAGCAGTTTAGAAGGGAATGGCTACACCTTC.

The chain recombines TRBV18 with TRBJ1-6; the D gene is possibly TRBD1 (5 bases). V shed 4 bases and J shed 5 bases, with 15 bases lying between them. The CDR3 consists of 16 residues. The germline CDR1 and CDR2 sequences are KGHSH and LQKENI. CDR3 protein: CASSLDTGRNNSPLHF. The CDR3 DNA sequence: TGTGCCAGCTCACTTGATACGGGACGCAATAATTCACCCCTCCACTTT.

The rearrangement links TRBV7-2 to TRBJ1-5; D perhaps matches TRBD1 (5 bases). V was pared by 1 base and J by 7 bases, with 14 bases between. The CDR3 covers 15 residues. Per the germline V gene, CDR1 is SGHTA and CDR2 is FQGNSA. The DNA for the CDR3 is TGTGCCAGCAGCTTAGGAAGACAGTTTGGCCAGCCCCAGCATTTT. Protein: CASSLGRQFGQPQHF.

This rearrangement joins TRBV5-4 to TRBJ2-1; 7 bases map to TRBD2. Germline-derived CDR1 and CDR2 are SGHNT and YYREEE (reference sequence). The V and J ends lost 4 bases and 2 bases, in that order; junction bases with no gene match: 3. The CDR3 length is 14 residues. CDR3: CASSPSGAYNEQFF. In DNA, the CDR3 is TGTGCCAGCAGCCCTAGCGGAGCCTACAATGAGCAGTTCTTC.

The chain is built from TRBV2 and TRBJ2-1; 7 nucleotides match TRBD1. Germline V gene lookup returns CDR1 SNHLY and CDR2 FYNNEI. This CDR3 spans 13 amino acids. V was pared by 7 bases and J by 9 bases, with 9 bases of the junction left unmatched. The CDR3 DNA is TGTGCCAGCACCCCGGACAGGTCTGTTGAGCAGTTCTTC. Translation: CASTPDRSVEQFF.

The genes are TRBV3-1 (or the pseudogene TRBV3-2) and TRBJ2-2; 14 bases are a match to TRBD2. Germline V gene lookup returns CDR1 LGHDT and CDR2 YNNKEL (reference sequence). V lost 1 base, J lost 3 bases, and 4 bases stayed unmatched. The CDR3 is made up of 18 amino acids. The CDR3 region is CASSQVRLAGGYTGELFF. Here the CDR3 DNA reads TGTGCCAGCAGCCAAGTCCGACTAGCGGGAGGGTACACCGGGGAGCTGTTTTTT.

This chain links TRBV24-1 with TRBJ1-5; maybe TRBD1 (5 bases). Trimming cost V 4 bases and J 6 bases, with 15 bases left between them. Per the germline V gene, CDR1 is KGHDR and CDR2 is SFDVKD. This CDR3 spans 15 amino acids. CDR3 protein: CATSDSTPGGQPQHF. Here the CDR3 DNA reads TGTGCCACCAGTGACTCCACACCCGGGGGTCAGCCCCAGCATTTT.

The rearrangement links TRBV6-5 to TRBJ2-7; D is perhaps TRBD1 (5 bases). Trimming removed 0 bases at V and 2 bases at J, with 8 bases between. There are 14 residues in the CDR3. The germline V gene has CDR1 MNHEY and CDR2 SVGAGI. The CDR3 protein is CASSYSGVPYEQYF. CDR3 sequence (DNA): TGTGCCAGCAGTTACTCAGGGGTACCCTACGAGCAGTACTTC.

The chain combines TRBV4-3 with TRBJ2-7, with no clear D. The V and J ends lost 1 base and 0 bases respectively, with 4 bases between them. This CDR3 comprises 13 residues. Germline CDR1 is LGHNA and CDR2 is YSLEER. The CDR3 spells CASSQGVSYEQYF. DNA of the CDR3: TGCGCCAGCAGCCAAGGCGTCTCCTACGAGCAGTACTTC.

This chain links TRBV11-2 with TRBJ2-5; no clear D gene. The V gene lost 5 bases and the J gene lost 5 bases, with 9 bases spanning the gap. The CDR3 spans 12 residues. Germline CDR1 is SGHAT and CDR2 is FQNNGV. CDR3 sequence (DNA): TGTGCCAGCAGCCCGACCCGCGAGACCCAGTACTTC. Protein product: CASSPTRETQYF.

V and J are TRBV9 and TRBJ1-1; D unclear. Per the germline V gene, CDR1 is SGDLS and CDR2 is YYNGEE. The V and J ends lost 0 bases and 4 bases respectively, with 10 bases between them. The CDR3 spans 14 residues. CDR3 DNA: TGTGCCAGCAGCGTAGAAGGCCGGGGCACTGAAGCTTTCTTT. This gives the protein CASSVEGRGTEAFF.

The chain couples TRBV21-1 to TRBJ1-2. TRBV21-1 is marked as a pseudogene. The CDR3 loop spans 16 amino acids. The CDR3 DNA follows: TGTGCCAGCAGCAAAGCGCTTTGGAGGGGGGAAAAAGGCTACACCTTC. Translating it yields CASSKALWRGEKGYTF.

V gene TRBV2 combines with J gene TRBJ1-4; the D gene is possibly TRBD1 (5 bases). Germline V gene data show CDR1 as SNHLY and CDR2 as FYNNEI. Trimming took off 3 bases at V and 15 bases at J, with 20 bases between the two ends. CDR3 length: 14 amino acids. The CDR3 is CASSDTRAGKIVFF. For the CDR3, the DNA is TGTGCCAGCAGTGACACGAGGGCAGGGAAGATTGTGTTTTTT.

This clone has more than one count but fewer than ten. The genes are TRBV11-3 and TRBJ2-2, with D unresolved. V dropped 0 bases and J dropped 6 bases, with 5 bases sitting between them. The CDR3 runs 13 residues. Germline CDR1 is SGHNT and CDR2 is YENEEA. This CDR3 is CASSLEWSGELFF. For the CDR3, the DNA is TGTGCCAGCAGCTTAGAATGGTCCGGGGAGCTGTTTTTT.

The V call is TRBV19, the J call TRBJ2-1; D may be TRBD2 (6 bases). V lost 6 bases and J 0 bases, leaving 12 bases between the germline ends. Germline V gene data show CDR1 as LNHDA and CDR2 as SQIVND (reference sequence). The CDR3 is 15 amino acids. The CDR3 DNA reads as TGTGCCAGTAGCGGAGTCGGGAGCTCCTACAATGAGCAGTTCTTC. Translated, it gives CASSGVGSSYNEQFF. Full variable domain (outside the CDR3, taken from reference TRBV19 and TRBJ2-1): DGGITQSPKYLFRKEGQNVTLSCEQNLNHDAMYWYRQDPGQGLRLIYYSQIVNDFQKGDIAEGYSVSREKKESFPLTVTSAQKNPTAFYLCASSGVGSSYNEQFFGPGTRLTVL.

In this sample, this clone turned up once. The gene calls are TRBV7-2 and TRBJ2-1; either TRBD1 or TRBD2 may supply D (5 bases each). V dropped 6 bases and J dropped 2 bases, with 17 bases sitting between them. The length of the CDR3 is 16 residues. The germline V gene encodes CDR1 SGHTA and CDR2 FQGNSA. The chain's CDR3 is CASRHRPGRAYNEQFF. DNA for the CDR3: TGTGCCAGCAGACATCGACCGGGGCGAGCCTACAATGAGCAGTTCTTC.

This clone was seen once. The V and J genes are TRBV7-2 and TRBJ1-2; D not certain. Trimming removed 5 bases from V and 5 bases from J, with 9 bases in between. The length of the CDR3 is 12 residues. The germline gives CDR1 SGHTA, CDR2 FQGNSA. Written as DNA, the CDR3 is TGTGCCAGCAGCCCACCCGCTTATGGCTACACCTTC. This gives the protein CASSPPAYGYTF. Drawing the rest from reference TRBV7-2 and TRBJ1-2, the complete variable domain is GAGVSQSPSNKVTEKGKDVELRCDPISGHTALYWYRQSLGQGLEFLIYFQGNSAPDKSGLPSDRFSAERTGGSVSTLTIQRTQQEDSAVYLCASSPPAYGYTFGSGTRLTVV.

V and J are TRBV7-2 and TRBJ2-7; possible D gene TRBD2, 6 bases. The CDR3 has 16 amino acids. The V and J ends lost 0 bases and 2 bases respectively, with 14 bases between them. Germline V lookup: CDR1 SGHTA, CDR2 FQGNSA. The CDR3 DNA is TGTGCCAGCAGCTTAGCTCTCGGGAGAGGACCCTACGAGCAGTACTTC. It codes for CASSLALGRGPYEQYF.

J is TRBJ2-3 and V is TRBV9; 11 nucleotides match TRBD2. From germline, CDR1 is SGDLS and CDR2 YYNGEE. Losses at the gene ends were 4 bases for V and 4 bases for J; bases not matched to a gene: 11. The CDR3 totals 17 residues. The CDR3 is CASSLDFLTSGADTQYF. The CDR3 coding sequence is TGTGCCAGCAGCCTTGATTTCCTGACTAGCGGGGCAGATACGCAGTATTTT.

The chain has TRBV6-5 and TRBJ1-2; D is undetermined. V was cut by 8 bases and J by 7 bases, with 20 bases left in between. The CDR3 has 14 amino acids. Germline CDR1 is MNHEY and CDR2 is SVGAGI. This chain's CDR3 is CASAPDSGAAGYTF. CDR3 sequence (DNA): TGTGCCAGCGCCCCTGATTCGGGTGCAGCTGGCTACACCTTC.